Included here is one T cell receptor (beta chain) sequence, with context. Its cognate antigen has yet to be identified. No base quality values were provided; no much bigger clone lies one nucleotide off. The junction carries 19 bases between V and J, which are trimmed by 6 bases and 2 bases respectively. CDR1 and CDR2, looked up from the germline V gene, are SGHTA and FQGTGA. The CDR3 runs 16 amino acids, cysteine and phenylalanine included. CDR3 DNA is the only sequence kept; it has 48 bases, read in frame from the first base. The sample belongs to a study of T cell changes during pregnancy in multiple sclerosis (dated by TCRdb to the late 2010s). Regarding the research as a whole: Changes in the T cell repertoire over the course of pregnancy were examined in this study in women with multiple sclerosis.

Libraries were constructed by the immunoSEQ multiplex PCR assay. TCRdb mirrors the immuneACCESS table, restricted to in-frame sequences. Some clones are absent from its copies; in checked studies, under half trace to an unresolved V gene, and the reason for the others is unknown. The sample has roughly 70,000 clones on record, about nine tenths of them singletons. The top ten clones comprise 1.5% of the sample. This TCR derives from a female donor with multiple sclerosis, enrolled in a pregnancy study. This chain is built from TRBV7-3 and TRBJ2-5; the D gene is possibly TRBD2, with 6 bases matching. The source material was peripheral blood, sampled in the third trimester of pregnancy. The DNA sequence is given as TGTGCCAGCAGGCTAGCGCACTCCTTTACTCAAGAGACCCAGTACTTC. Its protein product is CASRLAHSFTQETQYF.